The next 13 T cell receptor beta chains were all read from a single sample in a study of blood T cell repertoires in COVID-19. Some clones are missing from TCRdb's copy, which holds only in-frame ones; the method was immunoSEQ multiplex PCR. The repertoire has hundreds of thousands of clones, roughly 85% of them found once; the top ten carry about 19%. The specimen was PBMCs or T cells enriched from blood (not recorded which). The receptors derive from a man aged 40-55 years who had recovered from COVID-19.

This chain uses TRBV6-5 with TRBJ1-1; tentatively, D is TRBD1 (5 bases). Looked up from germline, CDR1 is MNHEY and CDR2 is SVGAGI. CDR3 length: 11 residues. V lost 6 bases and J 6 bases, leaving 8 bases between the germline ends. CDR3 DNA: TGTGCCAGCAGCCGGGGGGCTGAAGCTTTCTTT. It codes for CASSRGAEAFF.

The genes are TRBV29-1 and TRBJ2-3, with 7 bases lining up with TRBD1. J gave up 3 bases and V 3 bases, and 12 bases lay outside the gene matches. Germline V gene sequence: CDR1 SQVTM, CDR2 ANQGSEA. The length of the CDR3 is 16 residues. The CDR3 region is CSVDRGSSLRTDTQYF. The CDR3, as DNA: TGCAGCGTTGACAGGGGGTCCTCGCTGAGGACAGATACGCAGTATTTT.

The V call is TRBV3-1 (or the pseudogene TRBV3-2), the J call TRBJ1-1; D unclear. Germline-derived CDR1 and CDR2 are LGHDT and YNNKEL (reference sequence). The CDR3 loop spans 11 amino acids. Trimming stripped 4 bases from V and 7 bases from J, with 7 bases between. The CDR3 nucleotides read TGTGCCAGCAGCCGGGCCGGTGAAGCTTTCTTT. As protein: CASSRAGEAFF.

The chain recombines TRBV7-6 with TRBJ1-2; 8 nucleotides line up with TRBD1. The CDR3 totals 16 residues. CDR1 and CDR2 (germline): SGHVS, FNYEAQ. Trimming at V came to 5 bases and at J to 4 bases, leaving 12 bases not matched to a gene. CDR3: CASSPLSGGAIYGYTF. The CDR3 nucleotides are TGTGCCAGCAGCCCGTTGTCAGGGGGCGCGATCTATGGCTACACCTTC.

The V call is TRBV6-4, the J call TRBJ2-1; 7 nucleotides match TRBD2. The germline CDR1 and CDR2 sequences are MRHNA and SNTAGT. V shed 2 bases and J 3 bases; nucleotides not matched to a gene: 4. The CDR3 loop spans 15 amino acids. CDR3 in amino acids: CASSDASSGYNEQFF. CDR3 nucleotide sequence: TGTGCCAGCAGTGACGCGTCTAGCGGCTACAATGAGCAGTTCTTC.

The chain links TRBV2 to TRBJ1-2, with a possible D match to TRBD1 (5 bases). Germline loops: CDR1 SNHLY, CDR2 FYNNEI. The V and J ends lost 6 bases and 0 bases respectively, with 14 bases between them. The CDR3 sequence is 15 residues long. DNA of the CDR3: TGTGCCAGCAGGGCCGGCAGGGCTCCTAACTATGGCTACACCTTC. Its translation: CASRAGRAPNYGYTF.

The rearrangement uses TRBV19 and TRBJ1-3, with 7 bases identical to TRBD1. Per the germline V gene, CDR1 is LNHDA and CDR2 is SQIVND (reference sequence). The J segment lost 0 bases and the V segment lost 3 bases, leaving 2 bases of the junction unmatched. The CDR3 runs 15 residues. The DNA of the CDR3 is TGTGCCAGTAGTATCTCAGGGGGCTCTGGAAACACCATATATTTT. This gives the protein CASSISGGSGNTIYF.

The sample holds one count of this clone. This CDR3 is CASSQGGDQHF. In DNA form, the CDR3 reads TGTGCCAGCAGCCAAGGGGGGGACCAGCATTTT. The chain has TRBV3-1 (or the pseudogene TRBV3-2) and TRBJ1-5; D perhaps matches TRBD1 (5 bases). From germline, CDR1 is LGHDT and CDR2 YNNKEL (reference sequence). V dropped 1 base and J dropped 12 bases, with 7 bases sitting between them. This CDR3 has 11 amino acids.

CDR3 DNA sequence: TGTGCCAGCAGCCAGGGACAGGGAGGCACCGGGGAGCTGTTTTTT. Translating it yields CASSQGQGGTGELFF. The V call is TRBV9, the J call TRBJ2-2; 9 positions agree with TRBD1. Losses at the gene ends were 4 bases for V and 4 bases for J; bases not matched to a gene: 5. This CDR3 contains 15 residues. Germline loops: CDR1 SGDLS, CDR2 YYNGEE. The entire variable domain, with the rest obtained from reference TRBV9 and TRBJ2-2, is as follows: DSGVTQTPKHLITATGQRVTLRCSPRSGDLSVYWYQQSLDQGLQFLIQYYNGEERAKGNILERFSAQQFPDLHSELNLSSLELGDSALYFCASSQGQGGTGELFFGEGSRLTVL.

The V and J genes are TRBV27 and TRBJ2-1; unclear D gene. Trimming shortened V by 2 bases and J by 4 bases, and 12 bases separated the two germline ends. The CDR3 spans 15 residues. The germline CDR1 and CDR2 sequences are MNHEY and SMNVEV (reference sequence). The CDR3 loop is CASSLSVLEYNEQFF. CDR3 nucleotide sequence: TGTGCCAGCAGTTTAAGCGTGCTAGAGTACAATGAGCAGTTCTTC.

V gene TRBV12-3 or TRBV12-4 combines with J gene TRBJ1-1; D is ambiguous. This CDR3 has 13 amino acids. The germline V and J ends were trimmed by 7 bases and 2 bases, with 11 bases remaining between them. Here the CDR3 reads CASKTAGNTEAFF. CDR3 in DNA: TGTGCCAGCAAAACCGCGGGAAACACTGAAGCTTTCTTT.

The chain recombines TRBV2 with TRBJ2-7; a weak D match, TRBD2 (7 bases). CDR1 and CDR2 from the germline V gene are SNHLY and FYNNEI. CDR3 length: 14 residues. V lost 6 bases, J lost 6 bases, and 18 bases lay in between. The DNA of the CDR3 is TGTGCCAGCAGACTGGAGGGGGGGGCGCGCGAGCAGTACTTC. It is translated as CASRLEGGAREQYF.

The chain has TRBV5-6 and TRBJ2-7, with TRBD2 identical over 7 bases. Germline V gene sequence: CDR1 SGHDT, CDR2 YYEEEE. The CDR3 is made up of 14 amino acids. V trimming: 6 bases; J trimming: 2 bases; junction bases outside the gene matches: 8. CDR3 in DNA: TGTGCCAGCACCCTGGGAGGGGTGCCCTACGAGCAGTACTTC. Translation: CASTLGGVPYEQYF.